The present TCR beta chain was sequenced within a study of shared clonotypes between healthy human individuals. Points on this clone: Its specificity is unknown.

It was CD45RO-negative cells, positively selected for CCR7, that made up naive CD8 cells, with terminally differentiated effector memory CD45RA+ cells excluded. This CDR3 is 15 amino acids long. Germline CDR1 MNHEY, CDR2 SVGAGI. V shed 6 bases, J shed 1 base, and the junction held 5 bases outside the gene matches. Study-wide results and caveats: Around 4.7% was the fraction of naive CD4 clonotypes found shared across four donors.

TCRdb keeps only in-frame clones here, not all; method: immunoSEQ multiplex PCR. The table records 1.5 million to 2.5 million clones, less than 95% of them present only once. The chain employs TRBV6-5 and TRBJ2-1; TRBD2 matches at 8 bases. The sequencing sample was made of naive CD8+ T cells sorted from blood. This clonotype originated in a man between 18 and 29 years old in good health. This chain's CDR3 is CASRPQRGSYNEQFF. Written as DNA, the CDR3 is TGTGCCAGCAGACCGCAGCGGGGGTCCTACAATGAGCAGTTCTTC.